This entry lists 30 T cell receptor beta chains sequenced from one sample in a study of blood T cell repertoires in COVID-19. Clones were sequenced by immunoSEQ multiplex PCR, and TCRdb holds only the in-frame ones, with some missing. The sample includes about 260,000 clones, 85% of them seen just once. Sequencing used peripheral blood. All receptors come from a human donor in a cohort sampled during active COVID-19.

The rearrangement links TRBV27 to TRBJ2-1, with 7 bases fitting TRBD1. The CDR3 has 12 amino acids. Germline values: CDR1 MNHEY, CDR2 SMNVEV (reference sequence). V lost 6 bases and J lost 9; bases outside the gene matches: 5. CDR3 coding DNA: TGTGCCAGCAGCAACAGGGGCGGTGAGCAGTTCTTC. Protein sequence: CASSNRGGEQFF.

This chain uses TRBV5-1 with TRBJ2-1, with 7 bases lining up with TRBD2. The CDR3 spans 15 residues. V shed 4 bases and J 0 bases; nucleotides not matched to a gene: 4. In germline, CDR1 is SGHRS, CDR2 YFSETQ. CDR3 region: CASSQTSFSYNEQFF. The CDR3 DNA reads as TGCGCCAGCAGCCAGACTAGCTTCTCCTACAATGAGCAGTTCTTC.

A single count supports this clone. The chain uses TRBV3-1 (or the pseudogene TRBV3-2) and TRBJ1-2; the D is unclear. Germline V gene lookup returns CDR1 LGHDT and CDR2 YNNKEL (reference sequence). The CDR3 extends over 16 amino acids. The V end lost 4 bases, the J end lost 6 bases, and 21 bases lay between the germline ends. This CDR3 reads CASSPHHRGKKNGYTF. The DNA of the CDR3 is TGTGCCAGCAGCCCCCACCATCGGGGAAAAAAAAATGGCTACACCTTC.

The chain is built from TRBV10-3 and TRBJ1-6; D is perhaps TRBD1 (6 bases). The CDR3 length is 16 residues. CDR1 and CDR2 from the germline V gene are ENHRY and SYGVKD. With 2 bases removed from V and 8 bases from J, the gap between germline ends came to 16 bases. In nucleotides, the CDR3 is TGTGCCATCAGTGAGGTACAGGGTATCGGACATTCACCCCTCCACTTT. It codes for CAISEVQGIGHSPLHF.

The chain carries TRBV28 and TRBJ1-3; TRBD1 matches 9 bases. The ends lost 4 bases at V and 10 bases at J; junction bases unmatched: 2. CDR1 is MDHEN and CDR2 is SYDVKM in the germline V gene. There are 12 residues in the CDR3. CDR3 residues: CASSWTGATIYF. The CDR3 DNA sequence: TGTGCCAGCAGTTGGACAGGGGCGACCATATATTTT.

DNA of the CDR3: TGTGCCAGCTCACCACCGGGGCTGGACAGGGGATACTATGGCTACACCTTC. It translates to CASSPPGLDRGYYGYTF. V usage is TRBV18 and J usage is TRBJ1-2; 9 positions match TRBD1. This CDR3 has 17 residues. V was pared by 0 bases and J by 3 bases, with 8 bases of the junction left unmatched. Germline V CDR1 and CDR2: KGHSH, LQKENI.

The J gene is TRBJ2-7, the V gene TRBV12-3 or TRBV12-4; no definite D call. The CDR3 loop spans 11 amino acids. V was pared by 5 bases and J by 4 bases, with 6 bases between. The CDR3 sequence: CASSPSYEQYF. CDR3 sequence (DNA): TGTGCCAGCAGTCCTTCTTACGAGCAGTACTTC.

This clone came up once. The chain is built from TRBV7-2 and TRBJ1-3; TRBD1 is a possible D gene (5 bases). The CDR3 loop spans 16 amino acids. Germline CDR1 is SGHTA and CDR2 is FQGNSA. Deletions cut 1 base from V and 1 base from J, with 11 bases between. CDR3: CASSLDRLGSGNTIYF. The CDR3 DNA reads as TGTGCCAGCAGCTTAGACAGGTTAGGGTCTGGAAACACCATATATTTT.

The gene calls are TRBV7-8 and TRBJ1-5; 7 bases are shared with TRBD1. The CDR3 runs to 16 residues. CDR1 and CDR2 (germline): SGHVS, FQNEAQ. Trimming took 4 bases from V and 3 from J; bases not matched to a gene: 9. The CDR3 bases are TGTGCCAGCAGCTCCGGGACAGCGGGCTTCAATCAGCCCCAGCATTTT. Translation: CASSSGTAGFNQPQHF. Drawing the rest from reference TRBV7-8 and TRBJ1-5, the complete variable domain is GAGVSQSPRYKVAKRGQDVALRCDPISGHVSLFWYQQALGQGPEFLTYFQNEAQLDKSGLPSDRFFAERPEGSVSTLKIQRTQQEDSAVYLCASSSGTAGFNQPQHFGDGTRLSIL.

The CDR3: CASSLLAGAGEQYF. DNA for the CDR3: TGCGCCAGCAGCCTCCTAGCGGGAGCGGGAGAGCAGTACTTC. This rearrangement joins TRBV10-2 to TRBJ2-7; 10 nucleotides line up with TRBD2. Germline loops: CDR1 WSHSY, CDR2 SAAADI. This CDR3 spans 14 amino acids. The trim removed 6 bases at V and 7 bases at J, leaving 9 bases unmatched.

The rearrangement joins TRBV18 to TRBJ1-6; D ambiguous. V was clipped by 8 bases and J by 3 bases, with 11 bases between them. The CDR3 has 14 amino acids. The germline V gene has CDR1 KGHSH and CDR2 LQKENI. The CDR3 here is CASRITVYNSPLHF. The CDR3 DNA is TGTGCCAGCCGAATCACGGTCTATAATTCACCCCTCCACTTT.

Only a few counts were recorded for this clone. Other DNA variants within this sample encode the same CDR3. The chain combines TRBV7-2 with TRBJ2-5, with 10 bases identical to TRBD1. The CDR3 is 14 amino acids. The V and J ends lost 5 bases and 4 bases, in that order; junction bases with no gene match: 4. Germline CDR1 SGHTA, CDR2 FQGNSA. The CDR3 sequence is CASSPGQGGETQYF. As DNA, the CDR3 is TGTGCCAGCAGCCCTGGACAGGGGGGAGAGACCCAGTACTTC. Full variable domain (remainder filled in from reference TRBV7-2 and TRBJ2-5): GAGVSQSPSNKVTEKGKDVELRCDPISGHTALYWYRQSLGQGLEFLIYFQGNSAPDKSGLPSDRFSAERTGGSVSTLTIQRTQQEDSAVYLCASSPGQGGETQYFGPGTRLLVL.

The chain has TRBV5-4 and TRBJ1-2, with D perhaps matching TRBD1 (5 bases). The V end lost 4 bases, the J end lost 7 bases, and 11 bases lay between the germline ends. Germline assignment: CDR1 SGHNT and CDR2 YYREEE (reference sequence). This CDR3 comprises 12 residues. Here the CDR3 reads CASSPPDSGYTF. The CDR3 DNA reads TGTGCCAGCAGCCCCCCCGACAGTGGCTACACCTTC.

This clone was recorded a few times. The chain couples TRBV2 to TRBJ2-7; TRBD1 is a possible D gene (6 bases). V lost 10 bases and J lost 6, with 16 bases in between. This CDR3 is built from 12 residues. CDR1 SNHLY and CDR2 FYNNEI come from the germline V gene. This chain's CDR3 is CATTGTSTEQYF. CDR3 nucleotide sequence: TGTGCCACTACCGGGACATCAACCGAGCAGTACTTC.

This chain joins TRBV5-1 and TRBJ2-2, with D perhaps TRBD2 (6 bases). The CDR3 is 16 residues long. The germline V gene encodes CDR1 SGHRS and CDR2 YFSETQ. Trimming took off 8 bases at V and 1 base at J, with 18 bases between the two ends. This chain's CDR3 is CASYLPGVLNTGELFF. In DNA form, the CDR3 reads TGCGCCAGTTACCTCCCGGGAGTCTTGAACACCGGGGAGCTGTTTTTT.

This chain uses TRBV4-1 with TRBJ1-1; D remains ambiguous. V lost 4 bases to trimming and J lost 0 bases, with 21 bases between them. Germline CDR1 and CDR2: MGHRA and YSYEKL. The CDR3 covers 18 residues. In DNA form, the CDR3 reads TGCGCCAGCAGCCCGACTACCGGCATAACTAAGATGAACACTGAAGCTTTCTTT. It codes for CASSPTTGITKMNTEAFF.

The genes are TRBV3-1 (or the pseudogene TRBV3-2) and TRBJ1-2; TRBD1 matches at 7 bases. The length of the CDR3 is 15 residues. V gave up 3 bases and J gave up 7 bases; unmatched junction bases: 11. Germline CDR1 LGHDT, CDR2 YNNKEL (reference sequence). This chain's CDR3 is CASSHEGAWWSGYTF. DNA for the CDR3: TGTGCCAGCAGCCATGAGGGGGCTTGGTGGAGTGGCTACACCTTC.

The chain joins TRBV27 to TRBJ1-2, with a tentative D call TRBD1 (5 bases). The CDR3 length is 15 residues. CDR1 is MNHEY and CDR2 is SMNVEV in the germline V gene (reference sequence). V gave up 9 bases and J gave up 0 bases, with 17 bases separating them. The CDR3 loop is CASTRGGSSNYGYTF. The CDR3, as DNA: TGTGCCAGTACTCGGGGCGGGAGTTCTAACTATGGCTACACCTTC.

The V call is TRBV5-6, the J call TRBJ1-1, with 7 bases matching TRBD1. Germline V gene data show CDR1 as SGHDT and CDR2 as YYEEEE. V was pared by 4 bases and J by 7 bases, with 4 bases of the junction left unmatched. This CDR3 region has 12 residues. CDR3 region: CASSLDRFEAFF. DNA of the CDR3: TGTGCCAGCAGCCTGGACAGGTTTGAAGCTTTCTTT.

The V gene is TRBV19, the J gene TRBJ1-5; the D is unclear. CDR1 is LNHDA, CDR2 SQIVND, per germline (reference sequence). The V end was cut by 4 bases, the J end by 7 bases, with 11 bases between. The CDR3 runs to 13 residues. CDR3 residues: CASSKGQRQPQHF. The CDR3 DNA sequence: TGTGCCAGTAGTAAGGGTCAGCGGCAGCCCCAGCATTTT.

This rearrangement joins TRBV5-4 to TRBJ2-4, with D possibly TRBD1 on 5 matching bases. Germline CDR1 is SGHNT and CDR2 is YYREEE (reference sequence). The CDR3 sequence is 16 residues long. V was cut by 0 bases and J by 2 bases, with 12 bases left in between. The CDR3 DNA follows: TGTGCCAGCAGCTTGGGCGGACAAATGACCAAAAACATTCAGTACTTC. Its translation is CASSLGGQMTKNIQYF.

This chain links TRBV10-3 with TRBJ2-1; TRBD2 agrees at 8 bases. The CDR3 totals 17 residues. The V gene's germline CDR1 is ENHRY and CDR2 SYGVKD. After removal of 0 bases from V and 3 bases from J, the junction contained 7 bases not matched to a gene. CDR3 coding DNA: TGTGCCATCAGTGAGTCTCAAGCGGGAGAAAGCTACAATGAGCAGTTCTTC. It yields the protein CAISESQAGESYNEQFF.

The CDR3 reads CASSRGLAGKGDTQYF. In nucleotides, the CDR3 is TGTGCCAGCAGTCGGGGACTAGCGGGGAAGGGAGATACGCAGTATTTT. This rearrangement joins TRBV27 to TRBJ2-3; 13 bases are shared with TRBD2. Germline V gene sequence: CDR1 MNHEY, CDR2 SMNVEV (reference sequence). This CDR3 comprises 16 residues. With V trimmed by 5 bases and J by 5 bases, 7 bases remained unmatched.

V gene TRBV10-3 combines with J gene TRBJ2-1; 7 bases align to TRBD2. This CDR3 is 14 amino acids long. The V and J ends lost 6 bases and 4 bases, in that order; junction bases with no gene match: 6. Germline loops: CDR1 ENHRY, CDR2 SYGVKD. The CDR3 sequence is CAIRGEGQYNEQFF. CDR3 nucleotides: TGTGCCATCAGAGGGGAGGGCCAATACAATGAGCAGTTCTTC.

The CDR3 region has the DNA TGTGCCAGCAGTGAATTGCGGTGGGAGACCCAGTACTTC. Translated: CASSELRWETQYF. J is TRBJ2-5 and V is TRBV2; D not certain. The CDR3 is made up of 13 amino acids. Germline CDR1 and CDR2: SNHLY and FYNNEI. With 2 bases removed from V and 5 bases from J, the gap between germline ends came to 9 bases.

V is TRBV5-1 and J is TRBJ1-3; weak D call: TRBD1 (5 bases). This CDR3 is built from 15 residues. Germline V gene lookup returns CDR1 SGHRS and CDR2 YFSETQ. V lost 1 base and J lost 0, with 8 bases in between. CDR3 DNA: TGCGCCAGCAGCTTGCAGGGCTACTCTGGAAACACCATATATTTT. This encodes CASSLQGYSGNTIYF. The full variable domain, in which reference TRBV5-1 and TRBJ1-3 provide the parts outside the CDR3, is KAGVTQTPRYLIKTRGQQVTLSCSPISGHRSVSWYQQTPGQGLQFLFEYFSETQRNKGNFPGRFSGRQFSNSRSEMNVSTLELGDSALYLCASSLQGYSGNTIYFGEGSWLTVV.

In this sample, this clone turned up once. The rearrangement uses TRBV6-5 and TRBJ2-3; TRBD1 matches 7 bases. Germline assignment: CDR1 MNHEY and CDR2 SVGAGI. The V gene end was trimmed by 0 bases and the J gene end by 1 base; junction bases not matched to a gene: 4. The CDR3 sequence is 16 residues long. CDR3 in DNA: TGTGCCAGCAGTTACTCTTATAGGGGGCGCACAGATACGCAGTATTTT. It translates to CASSYSYRGRTDTQYF.

This clone was found a few times. The chain is built from TRBV5-1 and TRBJ1-2; TRBD1 matches at 7 bases. Germline-derived CDR1 and CDR2 are SGHRS and YFSETQ. This CDR3 spans 13 amino acids. With V trimmed by 2 bases and J by 8 bases, 6 bases remained unmatched. The CDR3 sequence is CASSFQGDVGYTF. The DNA for the CDR3 is TGCGCCAGCAGCTTTCAGGGGGACGTCGGCTACACCTTC.

CDR3 amino acids: CASSHGVGGTEAFF. In nucleotides, the CDR3 is TGCGCCAGCAGCCACGGGGTGGGGGGGACTGAAGCTTTCTTT. The rearrangement links TRBV4-3 to TRBJ1-1; D is possibly TRBD1 (5 bases). The CDR3 runs 14 residues. Germline values: CDR1 LGHNA, CDR2 YSLEER. Trimming cost V 3 bases and J 5 bases, with 13 bases left between them.

The chain carries TRBV15 and TRBJ1-5; 11 bases fit TRBD1. This CDR3 region has 17 residues. The V gene end was trimmed by 0 bases and the J gene end by 3 bases; junction bases not matched to a gene: 4. Germline V gene data show CDR1 as LNHNV and CDR2 as YYDKDF (reference sequence). CDR3 DNA: TGTGCCACCAGCAGAGATGGGACAGGGGGTATCAATCAGCCCCAGCATTTT. Translated, it gives CATSRDGTGGINQPQHF.